The 26 T cell receptor beta chains in this list originate from one sample, sequenced in a study of T cell repertoires in cytomegalovirus infection. MiXCR was run by TCRdb on the reads, yielding one entry per CDR3 protein. The sample lists 45,000 to 65,000 distinct CDR3 sequences, around 20% occurring once. Their specific antigens are unknown. Sequencing used CD8+ T cells from cultured PBMCs, obtained from culture after CMV antigen stimulation. The receptors originated from a human donor in good health (CMV status not recorded). Some clones in this sample may be carry-over from other donors' samples.

This clonotype was counted a few times. One junction end does not reproduce the germline sequence, and a read error may be involved. The V and J genes are TRBV2 and TRBJ2-7, with a tentative D call TRBD1 (6 bases). The CDR3 sequence is 13 residues long. CDR1 SNHLY and CDR2 FYNNEI come from the germline V gene. CDR3 loop: CASREGQPYEQYF. CDR3 in DNA: TGTGCCAGCAGGGAAGGACAGCCTTACGAGCAGTACTTC. The variable domain in full, completed from reference TRBV2 and TRBJ2-7, reads EPEVTQTPSHQVTQMGQEVILRCVPISNHLYFYWYRQILGQKVEFLVSFYNNEISEKSEIFDDQFSVERPDGSNFTLKIRSTKLEDSAMYFCASREGQPYEQYFGPGTRLTVT.

The V gene is TRBV7-2, the J gene TRBJ2-3, with D unresolved. V lost 1 base and J 0 bases, leaving 11 bases between the germline ends. From germline, CDR1 is SGHTA and CDR2 FQGNSA. The CDR3 loop spans 16 amino acids. In nucleotides, the CDR3 is TGTGCCAGCAGCTTAGGGTCCGCACCTAGCACAGATACGCAGTATTTT. Its protein product is CASSLGSAPSTDTQYF.

This clonotype was observed a handful of times. CDR3 protein: CASSLRGPNTGELFF. The DNA for the CDR3 is TGCGCCAGCAGCTTGAGGGGGCCGAACACCGGGGAGCTGTTTTTT. J is TRBJ2-2 and V is TRBV5-1, with 7 bases that match TRBD1. The J segment lost 0 bases and the V segment lost 1 base, leaving 0 bases of the junction unmatched. The CDR3 consists of 15 residues. Looked up from germline, CDR1 is SGHRS and CDR2 is YFSETQ. Full variable domain (rest looked up from reference TRBV5-1 and TRBJ2-2): KAGVTQTPRYLIKTRGQQVTLSCSPISGHRSVSWYQQTPGQGLQFLFEYFSETQRNKGNFPGRFSGRQFSNSRSEMNVSTLELGDSALYLCASSLRGPNTGELFFGEGSRLTVL.

The genes are TRBV7-6 and TRBJ1-1, with D hard to call. Germline V CDR1 and CDR2: SGHVS, FNYEAQ. The CDR3 runs 15 residues. The V end was cut by 1 base, the J end by 1 base, with 10 bases between. CDR3 sequence reads: CASSLEGLRNTEAFF. The CDR3 bases are TGTGCCAGCAGCTTAGAAGGACTGAGGAACACTGAAGCTTTCTTT.

The J gene is TRBJ1-2, the V gene TRBV20-1; weak D call: TRBD1 (5 bases). Germline V gene sequence: CDR1 DFQATT, CDR2 SNEGSKA (reference sequence). CDR3 length equals 13 residues. Trimming took off 1 base at V and 2 bases at J, with 8 bases between the two ends. For the CDR3, the DNA is TGCAGTGCTAGAGGACAGTCGAACTATGGCTACACCTTC. This sequence encodes CSARGQSNYGYTF.

The chain couples TRBV7-9 to TRBJ1-1; no reliable D call. Trimming took 1 base from V and 9 from J, leaving 6 bases between them. CDR1 and CDR2 (germline): SEHNR, FQNEAQ (reference sequence). CDR3 length: 11 amino acids. CDR3 sequence (DNA): TGTGCCAGCAGCTTAGGAGGGCAAGCTTTCTTT. Translation: CASSLGGQAFF.

This chain links TRBV6-5 with TRBJ1-1; D gene uncertain. This CDR3 has 14 residues. CDR1 MNHEY and CDR2 SVGAGI come from the germline V gene. With 0 bases removed from V and 1 base from J, the gap between germline ends came to 6 bases. The CDR3 nucleotides read TGTGCCAGCAGTTACTCAGGGTCGAACACTGAAGCTTTCTTT. Translating it yields CASSYSGSNTEAFF.

The CDR3: CASSLSLPGFTGELFF. In DNA, the CDR3 is TGTGCCAGCAGTTTATCCTTGCCGGGGTTCACCGGGGAGCTGTTTTTT. The rearrangement links TRBV27 to TRBJ2-2, with D perhaps TRBD2 (5 bases). Trimming took off 0 bases at V and 4 bases at J, with 12 bases between the two ends. CDR1 is MNHEY, CDR2 SMNVEV, per germline (reference sequence). The CDR3 loop spans 16 amino acids.

J is TRBJ1-5 and V is TRBV10-3; TRBD1 matches 10 bases. CDR3 size: 16 residues. CDR1 and CDR2 from the germline V gene are ENHRY and SYGVKD. After removal of 0 bases from V and 5 bases from J, the junction contained 4 bases not matched to a gene. This chain's CDR3 is CAISESGDRGHQPQHF. The CDR3 nucleotides read TGTGCCATCAGTGAGTCGGGAGACAGGGGGCATCAGCCCCAGCATTTT.

This clonotype has a handful of counts. The CDR3 bases are TGCAGCGTTGAGTGGTGGGGTGGTGGAGCTGGAAACACCATATATTTT. It specifies CSVEWWGGGAGNTIYF. The gene calls are TRBV29-1 and TRBJ1-3; unclear D gene. The CDR3 contains 16 residues. The germline CDR1 and CDR2 sequences are SQVTM and ANQGSEA. Trimming removed 3 bases at V and 2 bases at J, with 17 bases between.

V usage is TRBV12-3 or TRBV12-4 and J usage is TRBJ1-2; D is ambiguous. This CDR3 has 14 amino acids. Trimming cost V 3 bases and J 0 bases, with 8 bases left between them. The chain's CDR3 is CASSLRGSNYGYTF. The DNA for the CDR3 is TGTGCCAGCAGTTTGCGGGGTTCTAACTATGGCTACACCTTC.

This clonotype was observed a handful of times. This chain connects TRBV12-5 to TRBJ1-1; D uncertain. Trimming took off 1 base at V and 5 bases at J, with 11 bases between the two ends. The CDR3 has 14 residues. Germline V lookup: CDR1 LGHNT, CDR2 FRNRAP. The CDR3 bases are TGTGCTAGTGGTTTGGCCGGGCGCGGGACTGAAGCTTTCTTT. It encodes CASGLAGRGTEAFF.

The chain has TRBV11-2 and TRBJ1-5, with D tentatively TRBD1 (6 bases). Germline CDR1 reads SGHAT; CDR2 reads FQNNGV. Trimming took off 3 bases at V and 5 bases at J, with 14 bases between the two ends. The CDR3 totals 15 residues. CDR3 DNA: TGTGCCAGCAGCTTCGGCAGGGGTGGTTATCAGCCCCAGCATTTT. Protein sequence: CASSFGRGGYQPQHF.

V gene TRBV28 combines with J gene TRBJ2-7; a possible D gene is TRBD2 (5 bases). The CDR3 runs to 13 residues. Trimming took off 6 bases at V and 3 bases at J, with 12 bases between the two ends. The V gene's germline CDR1 is MDHEN and CDR2 SYDVKM. The chain's CDR3 is CASRARRNYEQYF. The CDR3 DNA reads as TGTGCCAGCAGGGCACGGAGGAACTACGAGCAGTACTTC.

This rearrangement joins TRBV28 to TRBJ1-5; D not certain. The CDR3 is 14 amino acids. Trimming pared 3 bases from V and 2 bases from J, leaving 8 bases between. Looked up from germline, CDR1 is MDHEN and CDR2 is SYDVKM. The CDR3 sequence: CASSLLDGNQPQHF. The CDR3 DNA is TGTGCCAGCAGTTTGCTGGACGGCAATCAGCCCCAGCATTTT.

The chain recombines TRBV7-2 with TRBJ2-2; 11 bases map to TRBD2. V dropped 1 base and J dropped 5; count of bases not matched to a gene: 15. This CDR3 has 20 amino acids. Germline-derived CDR1 and CDR2 are SGHTA and FQGNSA. The CDR3 DNA reads TGTGCCAGCAGCTTAGTTGTCGTTCTCACTAGCGGGGGAGGAACCGGGGAGCTGTTTTTT. Its protein product is CASSLVVVLTSGGGTGELFF.

The rearrangement uses TRBV4-2 and TRBJ1-4, with 12 bases fitting TRBD1. The CDR3 is 17 amino acids. CDR1 is LGHNA, CDR2 YNFKEQ, per germline. V lost 2 bases and J lost 7; bases outside the gene matches: 8. The CDR3 DNA reads as TGTGCCAGCAGCCAAACCGGGACAGGGGGCCGGGGTGAAAAACTGTTTTTT. Translating gives CASSQTGTGGRGEKLFF.

The CDR3 region is CATSDSLNRHGYTF. The CDR3 bases are TGTGCCACCAGTGATTCTTTGAATCGTCACGGCTACACCTTC. The V call is TRBV24-1, the J call TRBJ1-2, with D unresolved. In germline, CDR1 is KGHDR, CDR2 SFDVKD. This CDR3 region has 14 residues. V was clipped by 2 bases and J by 8 bases, with 14 bases between them.

The chain has TRBV12-3 or TRBV12-4 and TRBJ2-5, with 8 bases fitting TRBD1. This CDR3 has 14 residues. V was pared by 4 bases and J by 4 bases, with 5 bases of the junction left unmatched. The CDR3 protein is CASSSDRVGETQYF. The CDR3 nucleotides are TGTGCCAGCAGTTCGGACAGGGTAGGAGAGACCCAGTACTTC.

This clonotype was recorded a few times. The genes are TRBV14 and TRBJ2-5; D call uncertain. In germline, CDR1 is SGHDN, CDR2 FVKESK. V was cut by 6 bases and J by 1 base, with 9 bases left in between. This CDR3 has 13 residues. CDR3 amino acids: CASSKRAQETQYF. Written as DNA, the CDR3 is TGTGCCAGCAGTAAAAGGGCCCAAGAGACCCAGTACTTC.

This clonotype was observed a handful of times. This chain joins TRBV6-1 and TRBJ2-5, with D possibly matching TRBD2 (5 bases). The CDR3 runs to 14 residues. CDR1 MNHNS and CDR2 SASEGT come from the germline V gene. Between the trimmed V and J ends, which lost 1 base and 5 bases, there was a span of 11 bases. The CDR3 reads CASSEVGLPETQYF. The CDR3 DNA reads TGTGCCAGCAGTGAAGTAGGACTTCCGGAGACCCAGTACTTC.

This clonotype was counted only a few times. This chain joins TRBV2 and TRBJ1-1, with 8 bases identical to TRBD1. The CDR3 spans 15 residues. V lost 1 base and J lost 2; bases outside the gene matches: 3. Looked up from germline, CDR1 is SNHLY and CDR2 is FYNNEI. CDR3 sequence reads: CASSEGQGFNTEAFF. DNA of the CDR3: TGTGCCAGCAGTGAAGGACAGGGGTTCAACACTGAAGCTTTCTTT. Drawing the rest from reference TRBV2 and TRBJ1-1, the complete variable domain is EPEVTQTPSHQVTQMGQEVILRCVPISNHLYFYWYRQILGQKVEFLVSFYNNEISEKSEIFDDQFSVERPDGSNFTLKIRSTKLEDSAMYFCASSEGQGFNTEAFFGQGTRLTVV.

The chain carries TRBV7-6 and TRBJ1-2, with 7 bases matching TRBD1. This CDR3 has 16 residues. V gave up 3 bases and J gave up 2 bases; unmatched junction bases: 9. From germline, CDR1 is SGHVS and CDR2 FNYEAQ. The CDR3 loop is CASSFQVQGGNYGYTF. The CDR3 DNA reads as TGTGCCAGCAGCTTTCAGGTCCAGGGGGGGAACTATGGCTACACCTTC. The full variable domain, its missing parts supplied by reference TRBV7-6 and TRBJ1-2, is GAGVSQSPRYKVTKRGQDVALRCDPISGHVSLYWYRQALGQGPEFLTYFNYEAQQDKSGLPNDRFSAERPEGSISTLTIQRTEQRDSAMYRCASSFQVQGGNYGYTFGSGTRLTVV.

This clonotype has a handful of counts. The rearrangement links TRBV27 to TRBJ1-5, with D tentatively TRBD1 (5 bases). Trimming took 5 bases from V and 8 from J, leaving 22 bases between them. The CDR3 sequence is 16 residues long. Per germline, CDR1 MNHEY and CDR2 SMNVEV (reference sequence). The CDR3 here is CASSPRSGLGLEPQHF. In DNA form, the CDR3 reads TGTGCCAGCAGTCCCAGATCGGGACTCGGGCTCGAGCCCCAGCATTTT.

This chain connects TRBV7-9 to TRBJ1-2; TRBD1 agrees at 10 bases. Germline trimming cut 7 bases from V and 3 bases from J; bases unmatched to any gene: 5. Germline V lookup: CDR1 SEHNR, CDR2 FQNEAQ (reference sequence). The CDR3 extends over 14 amino acids. CDR3: CASTTTGGDYGYTF. The CDR3 DNA reads as TGTGCCAGCACCACGACAGGGGGCGACTATGGCTACACCTTC.

This clonotype occurred many times. The chain recombines TRBV12-3 or TRBV12-4 with TRBJ2-5; 9 bases match TRBD2. J gave up 6 bases and V 7 bases, and 12 bases lay outside the gene matches. CDR3 length equals 15 residues. The CDR3 sequence is CASTPAGGYQKTQYF. CDR3 bases: TGTGCCAGCACCCCAGCGGGGGGATATCAAAAGACCCAGTACTTC.